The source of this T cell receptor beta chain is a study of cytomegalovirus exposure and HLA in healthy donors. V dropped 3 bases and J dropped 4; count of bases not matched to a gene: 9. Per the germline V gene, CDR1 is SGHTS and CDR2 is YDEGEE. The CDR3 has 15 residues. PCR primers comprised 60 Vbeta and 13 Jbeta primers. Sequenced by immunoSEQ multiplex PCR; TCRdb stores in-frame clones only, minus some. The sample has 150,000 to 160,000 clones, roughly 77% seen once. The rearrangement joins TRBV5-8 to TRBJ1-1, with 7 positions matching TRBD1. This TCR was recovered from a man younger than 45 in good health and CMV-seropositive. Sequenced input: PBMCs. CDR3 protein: CASSSQGPDGTEAFF. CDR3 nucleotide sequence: TGTGCCAGCAGCTCACAGGGGCCTGATGGCACTGAAGCTTTCTTT.